These 21 T cell receptor beta chains originate from one sample sequenced in a study of T cells in Graves' hyperthyroidism and ophthalmopathy. RNA transcripts yielded amplified TCR beta CDR3 regions. With the HTBI primer set, the TCR CDR3 went through a first round of RT-PCR. In TCRdb, the multiplex PCR reads were re-called with MiXCR into one record per CDR3 protein. The table has under 550,000 distinct CDR3 sequences, roughly an eighth seen once. The sequencing input was blood. The receptors come from a woman in her late teens or twenties with Graves' hyperthyroidism.

The gene calls are TRBV10-3 and TRBJ2-7, with 7 bases aligning to TRBD1. J lost 3 bases, V lost 6 bases, and 5 bases had no gene match. The germline gives CDR1 ENHRY, CDR2 SYGVKD. The CDR3 has 13 amino acids. CDR3 amino acids: CAIRPGQFYEQYF. The CDR3 DNA is TGTGCCATCAGGCCGGGACAGTTCTACGAGCAGTACTTC.

This clonotype was observed many times. The chain has TRBV29-1 and TRBJ2-7; 9 bases fit TRBD1. With V trimmed by 1 base and J by 2 bases, 0 bases remained unmatched. This CDR3 has 13 amino acids. Germline CDR1 and CDR2: SQVTM and ANQGSEA. CDR3 coding DNA: TGCAGCGTTGAAGGACAGGGGGCCTACGAGCAGTACTTC. Amino acids: CSVEGQGAYEQYF.

Ten or more counts support this clonotype. This chain uses TRBV3-1 with TRBJ1-1; D gene uncertain. Germline CDR1 and CDR2: LGHDT and YNNKEL (reference sequence). The V end was cut by 4 bases, the J end by 5 bases, with 20 bases between. There are 16 residues in the CDR3. The CDR3 protein is CASSPQDQLRRTEAFF. CDR3 DNA: TGTGCCAGCAGCCCCCAAGATCAACTCCGGAGGACTGAAGCTTTCTTT.

About this clonotype: A much more abundant neighbour one base away suggests this may be a read error. This chain links TRBV7-2 with TRBJ2-7, with a weak D call TRBD1 (7 bases). The J call may be in error: the DNA end matches TRBJ2-1 better. Looked up from germline, CDR1 is SGHTA and CDR2 is FQGNSA. This CDR3 contains 14 residues. In DNA, the CDR3 is TGTGCCAGCAGCGCGGGGACAGCCTCCTACGAGCAGTTCTTC. Its protein is CASSAGTASYEQFF.

The chain is built from TRBV7-9 and TRBJ1-4, with a weak D call TRBD1 (6 bases). The germline V gene has CDR1 SEHNR and CDR2 FQNEAQ (reference sequence). This CDR3 spans 16 amino acids. V was cut by 5 bases and J by 6 bases, with 19 bases left in between. DNA for the CDR3: TGTGCCAGCAGCACCGTGGGGGGCGGCACTGATGAAAAACTGTTTTTT. Encoded protein: CASSTVGGGTDEKLFF.

This clonotype has ten or more counts. The J gene is TRBJ2-7, the V gene TRBV28; D unclear. Germline CDR1 is MDHEN and CDR2 is SYDVKM. The CDR3 is made up of 15 amino acids. V was shortened by 3 bases and J by 2 bases, with 14 bases between the two germline ends. CDR3: CASSFGGGTAYEQYF. CDR3 DNA: TGTGCCAGCAGTTTTGGTGGCGGTACGGCCTACGAGCAGTACTTC. Drawing the rest from reference TRBV28 and TRBJ2-7, the complete variable domain is DVKVTQSSRYLVKRTGEKVFLECVQDMDHENMFWYRQDPGLGLRLIYFSYDVKMKEKGDIPEGYSVSREKKERFSLILESASTNQTSMYLCASSFGGGTAYEQYFGPGTRLTVT.

This clonotype was recorded at least ten times. The chain joins TRBV12-3 or TRBV12-4 to TRBJ2-4; 13 nucleotides agree with TRBD2. The CDR3 runs 16 residues. With 5 bases clipped from V and 7 bases from J, the junction kept 8 bases outside the gene matches. In DNA, the CDR3 is TGTGCCAGCAGTCCCGGACTAGCGGGAGTCTTTAACATTCAGTACTTC. It is translated as CASSPGLAGVFNIQYF.

There are many counts of this clonotype. The chain is built from TRBV7-6 and TRBJ1-1, with a weak D call TRBD1 (5 bases). Trimming took 5 bases from V and 3 from J, leaving 13 bases between them. This CDR3 region has 14 residues. The germline V gene encodes CDR1 SGHVS and CDR2 FNYEAQ. In DNA form, the CDR3 reads TGTGCCAGCAGCCGGGGGTTAGGTGACACTGAAGCTTTCTTT. The encoded protein is CASSRGLGDTEAFF.

Remarks on this clonotype: This clone may be a read error of a much larger clone one base away. The V and J genes are TRBV5-1 and TRBJ2-7; TRBD2 might be the D (5 bases). The germline V gene encodes CDR1 SGHRS and CDR2 YFSETQ. This CDR3 region has 15 residues. Written as DNA, the CDR3 is TGTGCCAGCAGCCCCTCGCGGACTGAATCCTACGAGCAGTACTTC. It codes for CASSPSRTESYEQYF.

In this sample, this clonotype turned up many times. This sequence joins TRBV5-1 and TRBJ2-7, with a weak D call TRBD2 (5 bases). Deletions cut 0 bases from V and 0 bases from J, with 7 bases between. There are 14 residues in the CDR3. Germline loops: CDR1 SGHRS, CDR2 YFSETQ. CDR3 bases: TGCGCCAGCAGCTTGGAGCGGTCCTCCTACGAGCAGTACTTC. It yields the protein CASSLERSSYEQYF.

At least ten counts were recorded for this clonotype. The genes are TRBV6-1 and TRBJ2-5; D is unclear. The CDR3 sequence is 12 residues long. Germline CDR1 reads MNHNS; CDR2 reads SASEGT. V lost 6 bases to trimming and J lost 1 base, with 6 bases between them. CDR3: CASSSTQETQYF. The CDR3 region has the DNA TGTGCCAGCAGCTCAACCCAAGAGACCCAGTACTTC.

This clonotype has a count of ten or more. The rearrangement uses TRBV2 and TRBJ1-2, with D unresolved. There are 14 residues in the CDR3. Germline V gene lookup returns CDR1 SNHLY and CDR2 FYNNEI. V gave up 4 bases and J gave up 8 bases, with 17 bases separating them. The CDR3 region has the DNA TGTGCCAGCAGTGTCCGGGGAGCGGTGAAAGGCTACACCTTC. Translation gives CASSVRGAVKGYTF.

The rearrangement links TRBV5-6 to TRBJ2-5; 10 nucleotides agree with TRBD1. Unmatched junction bases numbered 8, after V lost 4 bases and J lost 2 bases. There are 16 residues in the CDR3. Germline loops: CDR1 SGHDT, CDR2 YYEEEE. CDR3 loop: CASSRRDRGIQETQYF. CDR3 bases: TGTGCCAGCAGCCGGAGGGACAGGGGCATACAAGAGACCCAGTACTTC.

This clonotype has more than one count but fewer than ten. Relative to the germline gene, one junction end is altered; a read error may explain this. The V call is TRBV2, the J call TRBJ1-3; TRBD1 matches at 9 bases. In germline, CDR1 is SNHLY, CDR2 FYNNEI. There are 15 residues in the CDR3. CDR3: CASRETGGPGNTIYF. CDR3 coding DNA: TGTGCCAGCCGTGAAACAGGGGGCCCTGGAAACACCATATATTTT.

This clonotype was picked up many times. The chain has TRBV25-1 and TRBJ2-7, with 9 bases aligning to TRBD2. Trimming cost V 4 bases and J 5 bases; bases outside gene matches: 9. Germline V gene lookup returns CDR1 MGHDK and CDR2 SYGVNS. The CDR3 loop spans 15 amino acids. This CDR3 is CASSGGLAGRNEQYF. DNA for the CDR3: TGTGCCAGCAGTGGGGGCCTAGCGGGAAGGAACGAGCAGTACTTC.

This clonotype was picked up many times. The chain couples TRBV7-9 to TRBJ2-5; 14 positions match TRBD2. Germline V gene data show CDR1 as SEHNR and CDR2 as FQNEAQ (reference sequence). This CDR3 is built from 16 residues. Losses at the gene ends were 5 bases for V and 4 bases for J; bases not matched to a gene: 6. The CDR3 DNA reads TGTGCCAGCAGCATTGGGACTAGCGGGAGTCTAGAGACCCAGTACTTC. It is translated as CASSIGTSGSLETQYF.

This clonotype was observed many times. The V call is TRBV20-1, the J call TRBJ2-7; D could derive from TRBD1 or TRBD2 (5 bases each). Between the trimmed V and J ends, which lost 3 bases and 1 base, there was a span of 16 bases. This CDR3 is 15 amino acids long. CDR1 is DFQATT, CDR2 SNEGSKA, per germline (reference sequence). CDR3 bases: TGCAGTGCTAGGGGACCTCCTCGGGTGTCCTACGAGCAGTACTTC. Translating it yields CSARGPPRVSYEQYF.

Comments on this clonotype: A much larger clone lies one base from this, so it may be a read error. The chain couples TRBV2 to TRBJ1-5; D unresolved. The CDR3 has 11 amino acids. Germline lookup yields CDR1 SNHLY and CDR2 FYNNEI. The V gene lost 8 bases and the J gene lost 2 bases, with 4 bases spanning the gap. CDR3 in DNA: TGTGCCAGCGGCCGCAATCAGCCCCAGCATTTT. This translates into CASGRNQPQHF.

Ten or more counts support this clonotype. The chain links TRBV3-1 to TRBJ1-2; D remains ambiguous. The CDR3 loop spans 13 amino acids. V was trimmed by 0 bases and J by 4 bases, leaving 6 bases between them. The germline gives CDR1 LGHDT, CDR2 YNNKEL (reference sequence). The CDR3 DNA reads TGTGCCAGCAGCCAAGAGGGCAGCTATGGCTACACCTTC. This encodes CASSQEGSYGYTF.

This clonotype was observed at least ten times. V is TRBV7-9 and J is TRBJ1-2, with 10 nucleotides matching TRBD1. In germline, CDR1 is SEHNR, CDR2 FQNEAQ (reference sequence). V lost 4 bases, J lost 2 bases, and 7 bases stayed unmatched. The CDR3 is 16 amino acids. The CDR3 spells CASSSLDRGKNYGYTF. For the CDR3, the DNA is TGTGCCAGCAGCTCCCTGGACAGGGGGAAGAACTATGGCTACACCTTC.

This clonotype was detected ten times or more. V and J are TRBV7-9 and TRBJ1-1; 11 bases are shared with TRBD1. The trim removed 5 bases at V and 3 bases at J, leaving 5 bases unmatched. The CDR3 totals 15 residues. Germline assignment: CDR1 SEHNR and CDR2 FQNEAQ (reference sequence). The CDR3 sequence is CASSHGQGADTEAFF. CDR3 nucleotide sequence: TGTGCCAGCAGCCATGGACAGGGGGCGGACACTGAAGCTTTCTTT.